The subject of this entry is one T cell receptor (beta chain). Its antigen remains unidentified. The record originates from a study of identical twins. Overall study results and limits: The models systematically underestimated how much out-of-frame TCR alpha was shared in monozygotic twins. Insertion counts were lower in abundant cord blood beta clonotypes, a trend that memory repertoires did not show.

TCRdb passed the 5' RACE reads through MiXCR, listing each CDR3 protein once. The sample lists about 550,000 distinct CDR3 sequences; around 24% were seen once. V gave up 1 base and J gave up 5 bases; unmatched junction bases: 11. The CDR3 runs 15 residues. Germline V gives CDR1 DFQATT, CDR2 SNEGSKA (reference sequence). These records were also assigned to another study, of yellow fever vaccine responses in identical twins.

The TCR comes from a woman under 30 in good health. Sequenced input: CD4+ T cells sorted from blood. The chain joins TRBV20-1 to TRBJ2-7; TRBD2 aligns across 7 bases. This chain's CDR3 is CSARGARGSIDEQYF. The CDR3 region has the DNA TGCAGTGCTAGAGGGGCGCGCGGGAGTATCGACGAGCAGTACTTC.